This TCR beta chain was captured in a study of T-cell reconstitution after alpha-beta-depleted transplantation in children. In its sample, this clonotype was seen many times. Library preparation (for TCRbeta) was performed with unique molecular identifiers. One entry per CDR3 protein results from TCRdb running MiXCR on the PCR reads. The sample consists of approximately 640,000 distinct CDR3 sequences, 16% of them appearing once. This specimen consisted of PBMCs from the stem cell graft donor, obtained from the stem cell graft. This clonotype was obtained from a human donor who donated a stem cell graft to a child with acute myeloid leukemia.

The CDR3 nucleotides read TGTGCCTGGAGTGTAGGGGGCTTAGGCGAGCAGTACTTC. Its protein is CAWSVGGLGEQYF. The rearrangement links TRBV30 to TRBJ2-7, with 7 nucleotides matching TRBD1. The V segment lost 0 bases and the J segment 6 bases; nucleotides outside the gene matches: 5. Germline values: CDR1 GTSNPN, CDR2 SVGIG (reference sequence). This CDR3 comprises 13 residues.